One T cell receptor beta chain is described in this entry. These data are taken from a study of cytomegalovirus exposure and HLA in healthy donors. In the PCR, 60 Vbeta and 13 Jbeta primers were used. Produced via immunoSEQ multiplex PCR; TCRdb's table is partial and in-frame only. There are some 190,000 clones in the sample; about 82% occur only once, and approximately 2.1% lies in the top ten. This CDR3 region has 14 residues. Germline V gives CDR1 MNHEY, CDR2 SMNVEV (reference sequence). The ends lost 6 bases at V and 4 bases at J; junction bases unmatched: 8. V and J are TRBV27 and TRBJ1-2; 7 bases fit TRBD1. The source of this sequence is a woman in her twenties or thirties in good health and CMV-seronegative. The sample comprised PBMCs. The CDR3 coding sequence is TGTGCCAGCAGGCAATCAGGGGGTGGCTATGGCTACACCTTC. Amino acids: CASRQSGGGYGYTF.